What follows is one T cell receptor (beta chain) and its context. This sample is drawn from a study of blood T cell repertoires in COVID-19. Study summary: Acute and convalescent COVID-19 specimens originated in the United States, Italy and Spain. In each case, the material was cDNA or gDNA derived from T cells, B-cell-depleted T cells, or PBMCs.

In the original processing: Reference gene primers were amplified, and this amplification served to estimate nucleated cell counts. The method was immunoSEQ multiplex PCR; TCRdb's version includes in-frame clones alone and lacks a portion of them. The V and J calls and clone size are taken from that table; D and trimming were inferred from the DNA. The sample holds 150,000 to 200,000 clones; roughly 76% are singletons and the top ten take roughly 8.7%. Material: peripheral blood. The receptor was derived from a woman between 50 and 59 years old with active or convalescent COVID-19.

In DNA, the CDR3 is TGTGCCACCACGGACAGGGGGGTTGGGGCCAACGTCCTGACTTTC. Translated: CATTDRGVGANVLTF. The chain employs TRBV28 and TRBJ2-6; 10 bases agree with TRBD1. This CDR3 region has 15 residues. Trimming at V came to 10 bases and at J to 3 bases, leaving 6 bases not matched to a gene. Germline V gene sequence: CDR1 MDHEN, CDR2 SYDVKM.